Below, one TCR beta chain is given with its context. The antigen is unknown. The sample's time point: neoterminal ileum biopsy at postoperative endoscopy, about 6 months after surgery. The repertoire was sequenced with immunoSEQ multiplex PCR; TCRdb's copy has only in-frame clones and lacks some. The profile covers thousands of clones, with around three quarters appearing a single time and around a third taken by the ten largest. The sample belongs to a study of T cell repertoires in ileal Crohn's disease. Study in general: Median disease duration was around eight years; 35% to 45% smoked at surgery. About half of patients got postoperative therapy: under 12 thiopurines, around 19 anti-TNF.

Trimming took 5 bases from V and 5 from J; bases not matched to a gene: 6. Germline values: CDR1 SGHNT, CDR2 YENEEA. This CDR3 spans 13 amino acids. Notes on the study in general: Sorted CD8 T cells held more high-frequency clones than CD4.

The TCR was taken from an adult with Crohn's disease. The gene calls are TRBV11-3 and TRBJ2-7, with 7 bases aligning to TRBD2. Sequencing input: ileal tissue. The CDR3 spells CASSQGGNHEQYF. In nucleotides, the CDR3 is TGTGCCAGCAGCCAGGGAGGGAACCACGAGCAGTACTTC.